This T cell receptor (beta chain) emerged from a study of blood T cell repertoires in COVID-19. Study-level background: Acute-phase and convalescent COVID-19 samples originated in the United States, Italy and Spain.

Using immunoSEQ multiplex PCR, the repertoire was profiled, and TCRdb retains in-frame clones only, with some absent. The profile shows roughly 180,000 clones, around 85% of them singletons. Sequencing input: peripheral blood. The receptor was isolated from a woman aged 60-75 years with acute or convalescent COVID-19.

CDR3 in amino acids: CAIQDRAGSPLHF. Written as DNA, the CDR3 is TGTGCCATCCAGGACAGGGCCGGGTCACCCCTCCACTTT. The genes are TRBV25-1 and TRBJ1-6, with 8 bases matching TRBD1. The J segment lost 10 bases and the V segment lost 10 bases, leaving 9 bases of the junction unmatched. Germline V gene data show CDR1 as MGHDK and CDR2 as SYGVNS. The CDR3 spans 13 residues. Full variable domain (remainder filled in from reference TRBV25-1 and TRBJ1-6): EADIYQTPRYLVIGTGKKITLECSQTMGHDKMYWYQQDPGMELHLIHYSYGVNSTEKGDLSSESTVSRIRTEHFPLTLESARPSHTSQYLCAIQDRAGSPLHFGNGTRLTVT.